This TCR beta chain stems from a study of OX40 agonist ivuxolimab in advanced cancers. Germline lookup yields CDR1 SGDLS and CDR2 YYNGEE. This CDR3 region has 12 residues. V was cut by 4 bases and J by 7 bases, with 9 bases left in between. The data were produced by immunoSEQ multiplex PCR, yet TCRdb's version contains in-frame clones alone and is incomplete. Of 40,000 to 50,000 clones in the sample, approximately 90% were seen once. This sequence joins TRBV9 and TRBJ2-1, with D perhaps TRBD1 (5 bases). The source is an adult with an advanced solid tumor such as melanoma, head and neck, liver or kidney cancer. The input for sequencing was CD4+ or CD8+ T cells sorted from blood, taken in a trial of the OX40 agonist ivuxolimab. DNA of the CDR3: TGTGCCAGCAGCCTCAGGGTGAATGAGCAGTTCTTC. As protein: CASSLRVNEQFF.